The present T cell receptor beta chain was sequenced within a study of blood T cell repertoires in COVID-19. Looking at the study overall: Samples of COVID-19 (acute and convalescent) were obtained from the United States, Italy and Spain. T cells, B-cell-depleted T cells, or PBMCs supplied cDNA or gDNA.

Looked up from germline, CDR1 is SNHLY and CDR2 is FYNNEI. V gave up 3 bases and J gave up 1 base, with 6 bases separating them. The CDR3 spans 13 residues. Per the authors' pipeline: Researchers report that nucleated cell counts were estimated from reference gene primer amplification. Repertoires were generated with immunoSEQ multiplex PCR, while TCRdb's copy carries only in-frame clones and drops some. V and J calls and clone size are as listed in that table; D and trimming were resolved from the DNA. The sample has under 300,000 clones, just over 85% seen once. Sequencing used peripheral blood. The chain is built from TRBV2 and TRBJ1-1; no definite D call. This clonotype originated in a man aged 25-45 years who had recovered from COVID-19. The CDR3 is CASSDSPNTEAFF. DNA of the CDR3: TGTGCCAGCAGTGATAGTCCGAACACTGAAGCTTTCTTT.